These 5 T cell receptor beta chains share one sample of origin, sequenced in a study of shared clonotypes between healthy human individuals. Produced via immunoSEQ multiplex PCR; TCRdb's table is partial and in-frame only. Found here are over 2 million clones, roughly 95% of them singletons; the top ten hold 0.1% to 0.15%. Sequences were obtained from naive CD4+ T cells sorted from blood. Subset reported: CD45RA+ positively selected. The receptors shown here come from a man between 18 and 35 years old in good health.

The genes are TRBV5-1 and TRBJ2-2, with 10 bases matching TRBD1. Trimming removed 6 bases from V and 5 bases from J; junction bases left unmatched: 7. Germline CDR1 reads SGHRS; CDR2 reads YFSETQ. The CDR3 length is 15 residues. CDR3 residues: CASIMTGGNTGELFF. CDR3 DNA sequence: TGCGCCAGCATCATGACAGGGGGCAATACCGGGGAGCTGTTTTTT.

The CDR3 sequence is CASSAMVGLDGYTF. The CDR3 DNA is TGTGCCAGCAGCGCCATGGTGGGTCTCGATGGCTACACCTTC. The chain employs TRBV7-9 and TRBJ1-2, with D unresolved. V was cut by 5 bases and J by 6 bases, with 16 bases left in between. The germline CDR1 and CDR2 sequences are SEHNR and FQNEAQ (reference sequence). CDR3 length: 14 residues.

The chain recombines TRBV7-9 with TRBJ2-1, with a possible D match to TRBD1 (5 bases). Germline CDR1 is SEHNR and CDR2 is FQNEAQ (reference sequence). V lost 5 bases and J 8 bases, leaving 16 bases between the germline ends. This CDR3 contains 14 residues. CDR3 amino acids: CASSVRQISHEQFF. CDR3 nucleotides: TGTGCCAGCAGCGTACGACAGATAAGCCATGAGCAGTTCTTC.

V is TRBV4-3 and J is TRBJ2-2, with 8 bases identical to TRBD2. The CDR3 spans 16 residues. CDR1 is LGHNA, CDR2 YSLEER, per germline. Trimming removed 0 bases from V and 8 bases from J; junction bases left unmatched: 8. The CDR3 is CASSQDPGGFGGELFF. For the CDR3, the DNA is TGCGCCAGCAGCCAAGATCCGGGAGGGTTCGGGGGGGAGCTGTTTTTT.

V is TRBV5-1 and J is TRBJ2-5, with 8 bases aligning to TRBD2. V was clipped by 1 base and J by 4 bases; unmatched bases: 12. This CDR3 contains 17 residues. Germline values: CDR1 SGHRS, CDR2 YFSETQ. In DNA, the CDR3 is TGCGCCAGCAGCTTGTTCTTGGCGGGGGGCGGACCAGAGACCCAGTACTTC. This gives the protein CASSLFLAGGGPETQYF.